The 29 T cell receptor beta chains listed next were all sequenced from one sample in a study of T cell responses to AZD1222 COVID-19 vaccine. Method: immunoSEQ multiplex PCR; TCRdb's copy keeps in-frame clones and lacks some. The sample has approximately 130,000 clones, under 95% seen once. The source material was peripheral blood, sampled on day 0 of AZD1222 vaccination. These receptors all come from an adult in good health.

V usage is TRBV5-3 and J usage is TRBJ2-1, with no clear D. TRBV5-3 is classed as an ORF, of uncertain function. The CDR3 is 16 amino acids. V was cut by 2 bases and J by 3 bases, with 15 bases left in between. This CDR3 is CARSFQDAQFYNEQFF. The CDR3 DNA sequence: TGTGCCAGAAGCTTTCAGGACGCACAATTCTACAATGAGCAGTTCTTC.

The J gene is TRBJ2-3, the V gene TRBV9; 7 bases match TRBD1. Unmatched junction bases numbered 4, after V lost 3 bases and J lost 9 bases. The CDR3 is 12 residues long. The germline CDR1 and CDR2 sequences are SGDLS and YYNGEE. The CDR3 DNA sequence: TGTGCCAGCAGCGCAGACAGGGAAACGCAGTATTTT. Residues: CASSADRETQYF.

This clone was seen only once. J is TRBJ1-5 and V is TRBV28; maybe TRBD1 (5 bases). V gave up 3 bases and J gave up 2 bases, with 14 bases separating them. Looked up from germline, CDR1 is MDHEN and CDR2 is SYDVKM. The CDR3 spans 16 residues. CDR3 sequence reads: CASSFPGGGGNQPQHF. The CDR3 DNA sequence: TGTGCCAGCAGTTTCCCGGGGGGGGGTGGCAATCAGCCCCAGCATTTT.

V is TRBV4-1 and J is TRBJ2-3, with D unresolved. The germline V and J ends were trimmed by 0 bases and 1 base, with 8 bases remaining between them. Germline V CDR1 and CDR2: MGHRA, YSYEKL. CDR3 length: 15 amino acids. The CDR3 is CASSQDSARTDTQYF. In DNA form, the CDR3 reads TGCGCCAGCAGCCAAGACTCCGCTCGCACAGATACGCAGTATTTT.

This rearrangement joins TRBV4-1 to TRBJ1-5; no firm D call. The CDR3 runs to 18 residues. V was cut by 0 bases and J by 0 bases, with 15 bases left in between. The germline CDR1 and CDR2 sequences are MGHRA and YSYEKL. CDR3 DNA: TGCGCCAGCAGCCAAGAAGCGGTGGGCTCCCATAGCAATCAGCCCCAGCATTTT. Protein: CASSQEAVGSHSNQPQHF.

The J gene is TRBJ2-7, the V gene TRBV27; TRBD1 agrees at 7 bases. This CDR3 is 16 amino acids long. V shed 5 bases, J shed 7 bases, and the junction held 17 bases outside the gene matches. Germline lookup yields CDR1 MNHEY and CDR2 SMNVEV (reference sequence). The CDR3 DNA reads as TGTGCCAGCAGTCCCCCTAAAGACAGGGATGGGGAAGAGCAGTACTTC. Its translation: CASSPPKDRDGEEQYF.

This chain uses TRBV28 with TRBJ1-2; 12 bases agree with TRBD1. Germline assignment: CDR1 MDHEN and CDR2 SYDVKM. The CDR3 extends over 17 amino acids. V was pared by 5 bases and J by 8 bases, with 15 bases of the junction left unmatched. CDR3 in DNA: TGTGCCAGCAGTCCCAGGGTGCGTCGGGACAGGGGGCCCGGCTACACCTTC. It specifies CASSPRVRRDRGPGYTF.

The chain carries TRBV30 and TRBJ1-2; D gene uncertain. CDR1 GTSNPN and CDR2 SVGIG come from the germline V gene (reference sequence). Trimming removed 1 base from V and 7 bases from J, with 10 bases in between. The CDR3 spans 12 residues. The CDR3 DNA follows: TGTGCCTGGAGTGATACTACTTTTGGCTACACCTTC. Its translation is CAWSDTTFGYTF. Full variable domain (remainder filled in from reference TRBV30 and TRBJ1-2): SQTIHQWPATLVQPVGSPLSLECTVEGTSNPNLYWYRQAAGRGLQLLFYSVGIGQISSEVPQNLSASRPQDRQFILSSKKLLLSDSGFYLCAWSDTTFGYTFGSGTRLTVV.

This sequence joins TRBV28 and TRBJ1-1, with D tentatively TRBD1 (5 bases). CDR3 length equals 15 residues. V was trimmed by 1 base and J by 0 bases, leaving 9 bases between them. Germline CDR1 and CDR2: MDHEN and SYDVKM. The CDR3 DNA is TGTGCCAGCAGTTTATACGGGGGGGTGAACACTGAAGCTTTCTTT. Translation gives CASSLYGGVNTEAFF.

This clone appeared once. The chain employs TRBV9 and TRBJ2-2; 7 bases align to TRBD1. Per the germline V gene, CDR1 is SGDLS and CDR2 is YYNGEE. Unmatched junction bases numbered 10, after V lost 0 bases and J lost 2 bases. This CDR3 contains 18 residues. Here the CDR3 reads CASSVGAGDSPNTGELFF. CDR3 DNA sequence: TGTGCCAGCAGCGTAGGAGCCGGGGACAGCCCAAACACCGGGGAGCTGTTTTTT.

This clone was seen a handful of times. The DNA of the CDR3 is TGTGCCAGCAGTTTAGCGGCAGGTTTGGGAAACACCATATATTTT. Translated: CASSLAAGLGNTIYF. V is TRBV28 and J is TRBJ1-3, with no clear D. The CDR3 totals 15 residues. Trimming left V 2 bases short and J 4 bases short, with 12 bases between. In germline, CDR1 is MDHEN, CDR2 SYDVKM.

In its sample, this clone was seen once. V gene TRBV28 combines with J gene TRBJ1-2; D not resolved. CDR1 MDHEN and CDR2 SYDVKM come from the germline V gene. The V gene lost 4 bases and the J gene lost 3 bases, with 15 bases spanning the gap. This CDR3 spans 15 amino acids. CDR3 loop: CASSSPRGGDYGYTF. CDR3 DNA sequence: TGTGCCAGCAGTTCCCCCCGTGGTGGAGACTATGGCTACACCTTC.

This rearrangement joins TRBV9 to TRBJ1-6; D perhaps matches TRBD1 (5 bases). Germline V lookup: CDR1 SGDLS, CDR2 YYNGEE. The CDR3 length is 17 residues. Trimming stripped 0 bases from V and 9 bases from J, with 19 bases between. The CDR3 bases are TGTGCCAGCAGCGTAGAGCCCGGGGGAGCTGCGAGTTCACCCCTCCACTTT. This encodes CASSVEPGGAASSPLHF.

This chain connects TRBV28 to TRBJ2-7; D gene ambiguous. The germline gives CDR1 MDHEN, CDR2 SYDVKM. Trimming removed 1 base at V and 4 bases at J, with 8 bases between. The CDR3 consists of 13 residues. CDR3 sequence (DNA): TGTGCCAGCAGTTTATCGGTTCGGTACGAGCAGTACTTC. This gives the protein CASSLSVRYEQYF.

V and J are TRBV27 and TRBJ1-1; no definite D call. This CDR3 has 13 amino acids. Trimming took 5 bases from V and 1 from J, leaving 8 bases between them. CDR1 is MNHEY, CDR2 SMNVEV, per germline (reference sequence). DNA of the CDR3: TGTGCCAGCAGTCTCCAGTCGAACACTGAAGCTTTCTTT. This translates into CASSLQSNTEAFF.

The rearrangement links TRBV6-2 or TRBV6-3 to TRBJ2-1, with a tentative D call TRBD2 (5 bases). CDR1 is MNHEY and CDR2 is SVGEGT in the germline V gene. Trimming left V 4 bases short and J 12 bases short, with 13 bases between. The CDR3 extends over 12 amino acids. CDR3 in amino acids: CASSLRVGRQFF. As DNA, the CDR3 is TGTGCCAGCAGTTTGAGGGTCGGTAGGCAGTTCTTC.

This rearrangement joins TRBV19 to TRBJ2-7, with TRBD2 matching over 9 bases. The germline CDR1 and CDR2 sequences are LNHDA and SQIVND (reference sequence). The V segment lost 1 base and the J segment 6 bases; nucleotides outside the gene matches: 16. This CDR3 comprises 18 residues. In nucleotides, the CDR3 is TGTGCCAGTAGTATAGTCTTTGATCGGGCGGGAGGGCCAGGCGAGCAGTACTTC. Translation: CASSIVFDRAGGPGEQYF. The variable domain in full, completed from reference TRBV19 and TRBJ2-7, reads DGGITQSPKYLFRKEGQNVTLSCEQNLNHDAMYWYRQDPGQGLRLIYYSQIVNDFQKGDIAEGYSVSREKKESFPLTVTSAQKNPTAFYLCASSIVFDRAGGPGEQYFGPGTRLTVT.

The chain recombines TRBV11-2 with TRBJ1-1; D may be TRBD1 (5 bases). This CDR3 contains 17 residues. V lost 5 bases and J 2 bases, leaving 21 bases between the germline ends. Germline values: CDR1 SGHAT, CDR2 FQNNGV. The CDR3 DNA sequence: TGTGCCAGCAGCATAAGAAGCCCTCTGGACACTAACACTGAAGCTTTCTTT. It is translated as CASSIRSPLDTNTEAFF.

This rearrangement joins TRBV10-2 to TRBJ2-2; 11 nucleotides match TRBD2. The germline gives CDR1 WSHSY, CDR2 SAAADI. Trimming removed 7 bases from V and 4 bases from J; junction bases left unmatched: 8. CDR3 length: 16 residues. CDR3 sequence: CASTRGLAGVTGELFF. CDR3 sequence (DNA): TGCGCCAGCACTCGAGGACTAGCGGGCGTCACCGGGGAGCTGTTTTTT.

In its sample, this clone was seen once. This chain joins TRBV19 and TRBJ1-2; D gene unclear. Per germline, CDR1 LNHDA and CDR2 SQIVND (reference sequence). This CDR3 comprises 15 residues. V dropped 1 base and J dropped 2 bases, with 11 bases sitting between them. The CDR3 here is CASSIAGGPNYGYTF. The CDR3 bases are TGTGCCAGTAGTATAGCGGGCGGTCCGAACTATGGCTACACCTTC.

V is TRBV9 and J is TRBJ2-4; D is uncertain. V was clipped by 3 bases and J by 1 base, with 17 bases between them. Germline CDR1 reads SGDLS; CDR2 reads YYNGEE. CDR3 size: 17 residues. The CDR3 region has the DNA TGTGCCAGCAGCGCCACAGCTATGCAACGTGCCAAAAACATTCAGTACTTC. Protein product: CASSATAMQRAKNIQYF.

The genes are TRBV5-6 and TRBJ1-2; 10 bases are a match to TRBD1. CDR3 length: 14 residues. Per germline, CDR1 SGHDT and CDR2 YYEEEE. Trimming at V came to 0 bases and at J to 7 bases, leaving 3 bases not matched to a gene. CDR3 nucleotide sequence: TGTGCCAGCAGCTTGGGACAGGGGGCGTCTGGCTACACCTTC. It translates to CASSLGQGASGYTF.

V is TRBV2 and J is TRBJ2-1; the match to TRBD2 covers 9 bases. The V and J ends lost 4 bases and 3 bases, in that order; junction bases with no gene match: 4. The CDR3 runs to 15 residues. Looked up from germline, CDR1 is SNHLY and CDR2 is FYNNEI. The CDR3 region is CASSGASGIYNEQFF. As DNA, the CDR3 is TGTGCCAGCAGTGGGGCTAGCGGGATCTACAATGAGCAGTTCTTC.

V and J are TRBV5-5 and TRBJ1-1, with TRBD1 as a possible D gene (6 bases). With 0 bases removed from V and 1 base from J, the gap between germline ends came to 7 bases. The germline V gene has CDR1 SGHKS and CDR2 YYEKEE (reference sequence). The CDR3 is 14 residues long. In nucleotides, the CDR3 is TGTGCCAGCAGCTTGGGACAGGCGAACACTGAAGCTTTCTTT. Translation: CASSLGQANTEAFF.

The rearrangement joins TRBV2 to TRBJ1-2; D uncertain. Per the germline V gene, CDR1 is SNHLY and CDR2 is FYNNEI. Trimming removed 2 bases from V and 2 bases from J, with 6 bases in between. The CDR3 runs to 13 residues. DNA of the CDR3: TGTGCCAGCAGTGAACAGGCGAACTATGGCTACACCTTC. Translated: CASSEQANYGYTF.

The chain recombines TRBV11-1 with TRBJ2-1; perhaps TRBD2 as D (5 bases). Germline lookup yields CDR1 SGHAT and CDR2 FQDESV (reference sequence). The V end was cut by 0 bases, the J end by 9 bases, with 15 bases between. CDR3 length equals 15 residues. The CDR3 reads CASSLALTGGGEQFF. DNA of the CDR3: TGTGCCAGCAGCTTAGCACTGACCGGTGGAGGTGAGCAGTTCTTC.

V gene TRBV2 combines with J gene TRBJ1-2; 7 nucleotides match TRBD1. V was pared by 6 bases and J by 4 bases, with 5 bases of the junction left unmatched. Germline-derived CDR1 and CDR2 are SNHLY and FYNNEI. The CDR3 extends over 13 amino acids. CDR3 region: CASRVGTVYGYTF. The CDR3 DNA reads TGTGCCAGCAGGGTGGGGACAGTCTATGGCTACACCTTC.

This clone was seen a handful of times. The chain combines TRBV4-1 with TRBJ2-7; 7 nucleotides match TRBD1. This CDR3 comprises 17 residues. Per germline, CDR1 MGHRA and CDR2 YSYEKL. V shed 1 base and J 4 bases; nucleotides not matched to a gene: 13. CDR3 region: CASSQGSYTGEFYEQYF. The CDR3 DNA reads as TGCGCCAGCAGCCAAGGGTCCTACACAGGGGAGTTTTACGAGCAGTACTTC.

DNA for the CDR3: TGTGCCAGCAGTCTACCGGGACTCCACACCGGGGAGCTGTTTTTT. Translation: CASSLPGLHTGELFF. The chain links TRBV28 to TRBJ2-2, with a possible D match to TRBD2 (6 bases). Germline CDR1 and CDR2: MDHEN and SYDVKM. The CDR3 contains 15 residues. V lost 5 bases and J 3 bases, leaving 13 bases between the germline ends. Drawing the rest from reference TRBV28 and TRBJ2-2, the complete variable domain is DVKVTQSSRYLVKRTGEKVFLECVQDMDHENMFWYRQDPGLGLRLIYFSYDVKMKEKGDIPEGYSVSREKKERFSLILESASTNQTSMYLCASSLPGLHTGELFFGEGSRLTVL.